A single sample is the source of the 19 T cell receptor beta chains below, sequenced in a study of CD8+CD57+ T cells in acquired aplastic anemia (dated by TCRdb to the late 2010s). Data came from an Illumina HiSeq 2000. Genomic DNA was used as template for profiling of TCR beta VDJ combinations and CDR3 sequences. TCRdb reworked the public reads: Q25 trimming with fastp, MiXCR clone assembly, productive beta chains retained. Each CDR3 protein appears once, grouped with its most common genes and DNA. This sample has about 71,000 distinct CDR3 sequences in its table, and roughly 50% of those were observed once. 6.5% to 9.5% of the sample is held by the ten biggest clonotypes. The sample consisted of sorted CD4+, CD8+, or CD8+CD57+ T cells (not recorded which) from PBMCs. All receptors come from a human donor in good health, serving as a control.

As regards this clonotype: This clone may be a read error of a much larger clone one base away. Lacking the conserved final phenylalanine or tryptophan, this CDR3 likely reflects a read error. The V gene is TRBV9, the J gene TRBJ2-2, with D unclear. Germline CDR1 reads SGDLS; CDR2 reads YYNGEE. V gave up 6 bases and J gave up 1 base, with 4 bases separating them. CDR3 length equals 12 residues. The CDR3 sequence: CASTLNTGELFL. DNA for the CDR3: TGTGCCAGCACGTTGAACACCGGGGAGCTGTTTTTG.

The chain combines TRBV19 with TRBJ2-1, with TRBD2 as a possible D gene (6 bases). There are 15 residues in the CDR3. Germline CDR1 and CDR2: LNHDA and SQIVND (reference sequence). V was clipped by 1 base and J by 6 bases, with 13 bases between them. The chain's CDR3 is CASSIGGGLINEQFF. CDR3 bases: TGTGCCAGTAGTATAGGTGGGGGGTTAATCAATGAGCAGTTCTTC.

This chain links TRBV2 with TRBJ1-1; a weak D match, TRBD1 (5 bases). V lost 2 bases and J lost 1, with 17 bases in between. The CDR3 extends over 17 amino acids. CDR1 and CDR2 from the germline V gene are SNHLY and FYNNEI. The CDR3 DNA follows: TGTGCCAGCAGTGAAAGCCGTTATGGGGGAGGGAACACTGAAGCTTTCTTT. This sequence encodes CASSESRYGGGNTEAFF.

V is TRBV11-1 and J is TRBJ2-1; the match to TRBD2 covers 7 bases. Per the germline V gene, CDR1 is SGHAT and CDR2 is FQDESV (reference sequence). V gave up 2 bases and J gave up 3 bases; unmatched junction bases: 4. The CDR3 has 15 residues. CDR3 sequence (DNA): TGTGCCAGCAGCTTACAAGCGGGGCACTACAATGAGCAGTTCTTC. This codes for CASSLQAGHYNEQFF.

This clonotype has more than one count but fewer than ten. The chain recombines TRBV25-1 with TRBJ2-7; perhaps TRBD2 as D (6 bases). V was cut by 2 bases and J by 2 bases, with 10 bases left in between. The CDR3 spans 14 residues. CDR1 and CDR2 (germline): MGHDK, SYGVNS. The DNA for the CDR3 is TGTGCCAGCAGTGAAGAAGGCGGGGCCTACGAGCAGTACTTC. Its protein is CASSEEGGAYEQYF.

The V and J genes are TRBV20-1 and TRBJ1-6, with D hard to call. Trimming pared 2 bases from V and 6 bases from J, leaving 5 bases between. The CDR3 totals 12 residues. Germline V gives CDR1 DFQATT, CDR2 SNEGSKA (reference sequence). In DNA, the CDR3 is TGCAGTGCTAGACTGGCTAATTCACCCCTCCACTTT. Amino acid sequence: CSARLANSPLHF.

This clonotype has a handful of counts. This sequence joins TRBV29-1 and TRBJ1-2; D is unclear. The V end was cut by 4 bases, the J end by 6 bases, with 12 bases between. Germline V gene sequence: CDR1 SQVTM, CDR2 ANQGSEA. The CDR3 is made up of 12 amino acids. DNA of the CDR3: TGCAGCGTTGGGACTCAGACGAATGGCTACACCTTC. It is translated as CSVGTQTNGYTF. Looking up the rest from reference TRBV29-1 and TRBJ1-2 gives the full variable domain: SAVISQKPSRDICQRGTSLTIQCQVDSQVTMMFWYRQQPGQSLTLIATANQGSEATYESGFVIDKFPISRPNLTFSTLTVSNMSPEDSSIYLCSVGTQTNGYTFGSGTRLTVV.

This clonotype was seen ten or more times. This chain connects TRBV9 to TRBJ1-2, with TRBD1 matching 11 bases. The V gene end was trimmed by 3 bases and the J gene end by 6 bases; junction bases not matched to a gene: 7. This CDR3 contains 15 residues. CDR1 is SGDLS and CDR2 is YYNGEE in the germline V gene. The chain's CDR3 is CASSGRDRGLDGYTF. The CDR3 DNA is TGTGCCAGCAGCGGACGGGACAGGGGGTTAGATGGCTACACCTTC.

This clonotype was counted many times. The V call is TRBV5-1, the J call TRBJ1-1, with unresolved D. CDR3 size: 15 residues. The V gene lost 3 bases and the J gene lost 2 bases, with 14 bases spanning the gap. CDR1 and CDR2 (germline): SGHRS, YFSETQ. In nucleotides, the CDR3 is TGCGCCAGCAGCTGGACTCTTGACATCAACACTGAAGCTTTCTTT. Translated, it gives CASSWTLDINTEAFF.

Notes on this clonotype: Likely a read error: the CDR3 ends without its conserved phenylalanine or tryptophan. The DNA is omitted, as the CDR3 cannot be located on it reliably, and the CDR3 follows TCRdb's listing. The genes are TRBV27 and TRBJ2-7. The CDR3 spans 14 amino acids, including both terminal residues. Germline V CDR1 and CDR2: MNHEY, SMNVEV (reference sequence). CDR3 sequence: CASSPSGFAYERYS.

V gene TRBV29-1 combines with J gene TRBJ1-2; no clear D. V gave up 4 bases and J gave up 7 bases, with 19 bases separating them. Per the germline V gene, CDR1 is SQVTM and CDR2 is ANQGSEA. The CDR3 has 14 residues. The CDR3 region is CSVGLLSGLSGYTF. The CDR3 DNA is TGCAGCGTTGGTCTTTTATCTGGGTTATCTGGCTACACCTTC.

The table lists this clonotype with many counts. The V call is TRBV30, the J call TRBJ2-6; no clear D gene. V was shortened by 5 bases and J by 2 bases, with 10 bases between the two germline ends. The CDR3 loop spans 14 amino acids. In germline, CDR1 is GTSNPN, CDR2 SVGIG (reference sequence). CDR3 protein: CAWAGRTGANVLTF. In DNA form, the CDR3 reads TGTGCCTGGGCAGGAAGGACTGGGGCCAACGTCCTGACTTTC.

The chain couples TRBV6-1 to TRBJ1-6, with 7 nucleotides matching TRBD1. The germline CDR1 and CDR2 sequences are MNHNS and SASEGT. This CDR3 is 14 amino acids long. Trimming at V came to 7 bases and at J to 9 bases, leaving 9 bases not matched to a gene. The CDR3 DNA reads TGTGCCAGCACCGAACGACAGGGTGGTTCACCCCTCCACTTT. Residues: CASTERQGGSPLHF.

In DNA form, the CDR3 reads TGCAGCGTTGTAGGACAGGGTTTAAACGAGCAGTACTTC. Translated, it gives CSVVGQGLNEQYF. J is TRBJ2-7 and V is TRBV29-1; 8 nucleotides line up with TRBD1. The CDR3 extends over 13 amino acids. V lost 4 bases, J lost 5 bases, and 7 bases stayed unmatched. CDR1 and CDR2 from the germline V gene are SQVTM and ANQGSEA.

This clonotype was picked up a small number of times. The rearrangement joins TRBV10-2 to TRBJ2-7; 7 bases agree with TRBD1. The CDR3 spans 14 residues. From germline, CDR1 is WSHSY and CDR2 SAAADI. V was pared by 7 bases and J by 3 bases, with 9 bases of the junction left unmatched. CDR3 region: CASTGPAGGYEQYF. The CDR3 region has the DNA TGCGCCAGCACCGGCCCGGCAGGGGGCTACGAGCAGTACTTC.

V gene TRBV7-2 combines with J gene TRBJ1-4; 8 bases map to TRBD1. Germline V gene data show CDR1 as SGHTA and CDR2 as FQGNSA. This CDR3 region has 15 residues. Trimming at V came to 2 bases and at J to 11 bases, leaving 10 bases not matched to a gene. The CDR3 region has the DNA TGTGCCAGCAGCTTATCGTGGACAGGGTCCTCTAAACTGTTTTTT. As protein: CASSLSWTGSSKLFF.

This clonotype was recorded many times. The chain links TRBV14 to TRBJ2-5; D might be TRBD2 (6 bases). The ends were cut back, 2 bases at V and 0 bases at J, with 10 bases in the middle. Germline V lookup: CDR1 SGHDN, CDR2 FVKESK. This CDR3 is built from 15 residues. For the CDR3, the DNA is TGTGCCAGCAGCCAAACCGGGGGATACCAAGAGACCCAGTACTTC. This codes for CASSQTGGYQETQYF.

The V gene is TRBV29-1, the J gene TRBJ2-1; 7 bases are shared with TRBD2. The CDR3 covers 17 residues. Germline trimming cut 1 base from V and 2 bases from J; bases unmatched to any gene: 11. Germline-derived CDR1 and CDR2 are SQVTM and ANQGSEA. The CDR3 DNA is TGCAGCGTTGAAGGACTAGCAGGGACGAGTACCTACAATGAGCAGTTCTTC. The encoded protein is CSVEGLAGTSTYNEQFF.

In its sample, this clonotype was seen many times. CDR3 nucleotide sequence: TGTGCCAGCAGCTTAGTTACTAGCGGGATCAATGAGCAGTTCTTC. Its protein is CASSLVTSGINEQFF. V usage is TRBV7-9 and J usage is TRBJ2-1, with 10 bases that match TRBD2. CDR3 length equals 15 residues. V lost 1 base, J lost 6 bases, and 3 bases stayed unmatched. Germline lookup yields CDR1 SEHNR and CDR2 FQNEAQ (reference sequence).